The 9 T cell receptor beta chains presented below share a single source sample, sequenced in a study of T cell changes during pregnancy in multiple sclerosis. Only in-frame clones appear in the TCRdb table, and some are missing; sequencing was by immunoSEQ multiplex PCR. The top ten hold roughly 2.5% of the sample, which has about 59,000 clones, roughly 94% seen once. This specimen consisted of CD8+ T cells from peripheral blood mononuclear cells, obtained after pregnancy. The receptors originated from a female donor with multiple sclerosis, enrolled in a pregnancy study.

The chain recombines TRBV19 with TRBJ2-7; possible D gene TRBD2, 7 bases. Per germline, CDR1 LNHDA and CDR2 SQIVND (reference sequence). The CDR3 sequence is 16 residues long. V lost 3 bases, J lost 3 bases, and 18 bases lay in between. The CDR3 here is CASSIGGGLFGYEQYF. In DNA form, the CDR3 reads TGTGCCAGTAGTATCGGCGGGGGCTTGTTTGGCTACGAGCAGTACTTC.

This clone was counted once. The chain is built from TRBV5-1 and TRBJ2-2, with D possibly TRBD1 on 6 matching bases. The V end lost 3 bases, the J end lost 4 bases, and 10 bases lay between the germline ends. This CDR3 region has 14 residues. The V gene's germline CDR1 is SGHRS and CDR2 YFSETQ. The CDR3 sequence is CASSSGDSTGELFF. The CDR3 DNA reads TGCGCCAGCAGCTCAGGGGATTCCACCGGGGAGCTGTTTTTT. Drawing the rest from reference TRBV5-1 and TRBJ2-2, the complete variable domain is KAGVTQTPRYLIKTRGQQVTLSCSPISGHRSVSWYQQTPGQGLQFLFEYFSETQRNKGNFPGRFSGRQFSNSRSEMNVSTLELGDSALYLCASSSGDSTGELFFGEGSRLTVL.

This sequence joins TRBV14 and TRBJ2-1, with 9 nucleotides matching TRBD2. Germline V gives CDR1 SGHDN, CDR2 FVKESK. V shed 3 bases and J 5 bases; nucleotides not matched to a gene: 8. The CDR3 covers 16 residues. CDR3 in DNA: TGTGCCAGCAGCCAGGCCCCTAGCGGGAAGGACAATGAGCAGTTCTTC. Its protein product is CASSQAPSGKDNEQFF. Looking up the rest from reference TRBV14 and TRBJ2-1 gives the full variable domain: EAGVTQFPSHSVIEKGQTVTLRCDPISGHDNLYWYRRVMGKEIKFLLHFVKESKQDESGMPNNRFLAERTGGTYSTLKVQPAELEDSGVYFCASSQAPSGKDNEQFFGPGTRLTVL.

The chain joins TRBV19 to TRBJ1-1; D possibly corresponds to TRBD1 (5 bases). CDR1 is LNHDA and CDR2 is SQIVND in the germline V gene (reference sequence). This CDR3 comprises 14 residues. The germline V and J ends were trimmed by 8 bases and 4 bases, with 17 bases remaining between them. CDR3 nucleotide sequence: TGTGCCAGTGGAGCACAGGCCGGCGGCACTGAAGCTTTCTTT. Translated: CASGAQAGGTEAFF.

V usage is TRBV7-9 and J usage is TRBJ1-4, with TRBD1 matching 7 bases. The CDR3 contains 15 residues. V lost 5 bases and J lost 5; bases outside the gene matches: 8. The germline V gene has CDR1 SEHNR and CDR2 FQNEAQ (reference sequence). The CDR3 loop is CASSTRQGVNEKLFF. The DNA for the CDR3 is TGTGCCAGCAGCACCAGACAGGGAGTCAATGAAAAACTGTTTTTT.

The genes are TRBV2 and TRBJ2-1; possibly TRBD2 for D (6 bases). This CDR3 is built from 14 residues. V was pared by 8 bases and J by 2 bases, with 13 bases between. The germline V gene encodes CDR1 SNHLY and CDR2 FYNNEI. DNA of the CDR3: TGTGCCAGCGTTGGCGGGATGACCTACAATGAGCAGTTCTTC. Protein: CASVGGMTYNEQFF.

The V and J genes are TRBV13 and TRBJ1-1; 10 bases agree with TRBD1. V lost 4 bases and J lost 7; bases outside the gene matches: 9. The length of the CDR3 is 15 residues. Germline assignment: CDR1 PRHDT and CDR2 FYEKMQ (reference sequence). The CDR3 nucleotides read TGTGCCAGCAGCTACGAGGGGACAGGGGAAGTTGAAGCTTTCTTT. Its protein is CASSYEGTGEVEAFF.

This clone came up once. This chain connects TRBV7-9 to TRBJ2-3; TRBD1 matches at 8 bases. The germline gives CDR1 SEHNR, CDR2 FQNEAQ (reference sequence). The CDR3 loop spans 16 amino acids. Trimming at V came to 5 bases and at J to 6 bases, leaving 13 bases not matched to a gene. CDR3 sequence: CASSNTRTGQRDTQYF. In nucleotides, the CDR3 is TGTGCCAGCAGCAACACGCGGACAGGGCAGAGGGATACGCAGTATTTT.

The chain combines TRBV9 with TRBJ2-2; TRBD2 is a possible D gene (6 bases). The CDR3 has 15 residues. Germline CDR1 reads SGDLS; CDR2 reads YYNGEE. V gave up 3 bases and J gave up 3 bases, with 12 bases separating them. The CDR3 sequence is CASSDDSGYTGELFF. CDR3 DNA sequence: TGTGCCAGCAGCGACGATAGCGGCTACACCGGGGAGCTGTTTTTT. Full variable domain (remainder filled in from reference TRBV9 and TRBJ2-2): DSGVTQTPKHLITATGQRVTLRCSPRSGDLSVYWYQQSLDQGLQFLIQYYNGEERAKGNILERFSAQQFPDLHSELNLSSLELGDSALYFCASSDDSGYTGELFFGEGSRLTVL.